Sequencing of this TCR beta chain was carried out in a study of blood T cells in healthy people across ages. Broader study findings: Donor CMV status, an unknown factor, possibly confounded changes in expanded clonotypes. Significant beta diversity loss was already apparent by age roughly 43, declining roughly linearly.

In regard to this clonotype: No antigen is known for it. A read error is possible here, since a much larger clone lies one base away.

A sample-barcoded 5' primer and a J-beta primer mix were used in a second PCR of about 7 to 12 cycles. TCRdb itself ran the 5' RACE reads through MiXCR, one entry per CDR3 protein. The sample contains roughly 800,000 distinct CDR3 sequences, around 36% of which appear only once. The CDR3 has 15 amino acids. Germline V lookup: CDR1 SGHTA, CDR2 FQGNSA. J was trimmed by 10 bases and V by 1 base; bases with no gene match: 9. Sequenced material: blood. This chain connects TRBV7-2 to TRBJ2-1, with 8 bases fitting TRBD2. This sequence originates from a man younger than 35 in good health. The DNA for the CDR3 is TGTGCCAGCAGCTTAGTGGGACTAGGATTAGGCGAGCAGTTCTTC. The encoded protein is CASSLVGLGLGEQFF.